The 19 T cell receptor beta chains listed next were all sequenced from one sample in a study of blood T cell repertoires in COVID-19. Clones were read by immunoSEQ multiplex PCR, and TCRdb kept only the in-frame ones, dropping some. This table holds approximately 200,000 clones, around four fifths found once. Specimen: PBMCs or T cells enriched from blood (not recorded which). These receptors all stem from a middle-aged man who had recovered from COVID-19.

V and J are TRBV7-3 and TRBJ2-1; 12 nucleotides match TRBD2. The CDR3 sequence is 16 residues long. Germline loops: CDR1 SGHTA, CDR2 FQGTGA. V trimming: 5 bases; J trimming: 4 bases; junction bases outside the gene matches: 6. CDR3 nucleotide sequence: TGTGCCAGCAGCCGGTCCGGGACTAGCGGGTACAATGAGCAGTTCTTC. Translation gives CASSRSGTSGYNEQFF.

The chain joins TRBV3-1 (or the pseudogene TRBV3-2) to TRBJ2-2; 8 nucleotides line up with TRBD2. This CDR3 is 16 amino acids long. The trim removed 3 bases at V and 7 bases at J, leaving 10 bases unmatched. The germline V gene has CDR1 LGHDT and CDR2 YNNKEL (reference sequence). CDR3 sequence (DNA): TGTGCCAGCAGCCACTTAGCGGGACCGGGGAGCGGGGAGCTGTTTTTT. Its protein is CASSHLAGPGSGELFF.

The chain is built from TRBV27 and TRBJ1-3, with D tentatively TRBD1 (6 bases). The germline CDR1 and CDR2 sequences are MNHEY and SMNVEV (reference sequence). Trimming took 6 bases from V and 4 from J, leaving 16 bases between them. The CDR3 has 15 amino acids. Here the CDR3 reads CASSLLGTMGNTIYF. The CDR3 nucleotides are TGTGCCAGCAGCCTTCTCGGGACAATGGGAAACACCATATATTTT.

The CDR3 DNA reads as TGTGCCAGCAGCTTAGTAGAACAGGATGTAAGGACCCAGTACTTC. Translation gives CASSLVEQDVRTQYF. J is TRBJ2-5 and V is TRBV11-2; perhaps TRBD1 as D (5 bases). The V end lost 1 base, the J end lost 7 bases, and 16 bases lay between the germline ends. Germline-derived CDR1 and CDR2 are SGHAT and FQNNGV. The CDR3 is 15 residues long.

V and J are TRBV7-2 and TRBJ2-4; 9 nucleotides match TRBD2. CDR3 length: 14 residues. Germline-derived CDR1 and CDR2 are SGHTA and FQGNSA. V shed 2 bases and J 7 bases; nucleotides not matched to a gene: 3. The CDR3 nucleotides are TGTGCCAGCAGCTTAAAGCGGGAGGTGAACATTCAGTACTTC. It is translated as CASSLKREVNIQYF.

The chain employs TRBV4-1 and TRBJ2-7, with TRBD2 matching over 9 bases. The CDR3 spans 15 residues. Germline assignment: CDR1 MGHRA and CDR2 YSYEKL. The V segment lost 4 bases and the J segment 4 bases; nucleotides outside the gene matches: 8. The CDR3 here is CASSPLGLARYEQYF. CDR3 DNA sequence: TGCGCCAGCAGCCCCCTGGGACTAGCCCGTTACGAGCAGTACTTC.

The V gene is TRBV18, the J gene TRBJ2-1; tentatively, D is TRBD2 (5 bases). This CDR3 has 16 amino acids. Germline CDR1 reads KGHSH; CDR2 reads LQKENI. Trimming left V 2 bases short and J 7 bases short, with 18 bases between. This CDR3 reads CASSPDVGIGWNEQFF. CDR3 in DNA: TGTGCCAGCTCACCAGACGTCGGGATCGGCTGGAATGAGCAGTTCTTC.

The V and J genes are TRBV2 and TRBJ2-2, with 8 bases identical to TRBD1. Trimming removed 6 bases from V and 3 bases from J; junction bases left unmatched: 3. The CDR3 runs to 14 residues. The V gene's germline CDR1 is SNHLY and CDR2 FYNNEI. In nucleotides, the CDR3 is TGTGCCAGCAGGGTACAGGGGGACACCGGGGAGCTGTTTTTT. Its translation is CASRVQGDTGELFF.

This chain connects TRBV6-1 to TRBJ2-7, with 9 bases that match TRBD2. V lost 1 base to trimming and J lost 5 bases; unmatched junction nucleotides: 6. This CDR3 comprises 15 residues. Looked up from germline, CDR1 is MNHNS and CDR2 is SASEGT. The CDR3, as DNA: TGTGCCAGCAGTGAAGGTGCGGGAGGGCCCCACGAGCAGTACTTC. Protein: CASSEGAGGPHEQYF.

The CDR3 protein is CASSQSWQSGNTIYF. The CDR3 coding sequence is TGTGCCAGCAGCCAATCATGGCAGTCTGGAAACACCATATATTTT. The rearrangement links TRBV16 to TRBJ1-3; D is ambiguous. V shed 0 bases and J shed 1 base, with 7 bases lying between them. CDR1 KGHSY and CDR2 FQNENV come from the germline V gene. The CDR3 covers 15 residues.

On this clone itself: The germline gene is not matched at one end of the junction; a read error may be the cause. The rearrangement joins TRBV12-3 or TRBV12-4 to TRBJ2-7; D not certain. This CDR3 is 13 amino acids long. This chain's CDR3 is CASSLAIHYPPFF. The CDR3 bases are TGTGCCAGCAGTTTAGCGATACATTACCCGCCTTTCTTC.

J is TRBJ2-2 and V is TRBV18, with 8 bases lining up with TRBD2. The V gene end was trimmed by 0 bases and the J gene end by 2 bases; junction bases not matched to a gene: 8. This CDR3 is 18 amino acids long. CDR1 and CDR2 from the germline V gene are KGHSH and LQKENI. Here the CDR3 reads CASSPPGRAFINTGELFF. The CDR3 DNA reads TGTGCCAGCTCACCACCCGGGAGGGCTTTCATCAACACCGGGGAGCTGTTTTTT. The full variable domain, completed using reference TRBV18 and TRBJ2-2, is NAGVMQNPRHLVRRRGQEARLRCSPMKGHSHVYWYRQLPEEGLKFMVYLQKENIIDESGMPKERFSAEFPKEGPSILRIQQVVRGDSAAYFCASSPPGRAFINTGELFFGEGSRLTVL.

The V and J genes are TRBV30 and TRBJ2-1; 7 nucleotides align to TRBD2. J gave up 10 bases and V 0 bases, and 6 bases lay outside the gene matches. This CDR3 spans 13 amino acids. Germline CDR1 GTSNPN, CDR2 SVGIG (reference sequence). CDR3 DNA sequence: TGTGCCTGGAGTGTACTAAAGGGACTAGAGCAGTTCTTC. It translates to CAWSVLKGLEQFF.

V is TRBV7-3 and J is TRBJ2-5; the match to TRBD2 covers 8 bases. V dropped 1 base and J dropped 5; count of bases not matched to a gene: 6. Germline V gene data show CDR1 as SGHTA and CDR2 as FQGTGA. CDR3 length equals 15 residues. CDR3 sequence: CASSLSGGRGETQYF. The CDR3 nucleotides are TGTGCCAGCAGCTTAAGCGGGGGGCGCGGGGAGACCCAGTACTTC.

The gene calls are TRBV19 and TRBJ1-5; no clear D gene. Trimming removed 5 bases at V and 0 bases at J, with 11 bases between. The CDR3 contains 15 residues. Looked up from germline, CDR1 is LNHDA and CDR2 is SQIVND (reference sequence). CDR3 DNA sequence: TGTGCCAGTAGTGCCAGGCTGGATAGCAATCAGCCCCAGCATTTT. Encoded protein: CASSARLDSNQPQHF.

This clone appeared a single time. V usage is TRBV5-1 and J usage is TRBJ1-2; D is possibly TRBD1 (5 bases). Trimming removed 0 bases at V and 6 bases at J, with 12 bases between. The CDR3 has 14 amino acids. Germline CDR1 is SGHRS and CDR2 is YFSETQ. In DNA, the CDR3 is TGCGCCAGCAGCTTGGCGCGGGGAGGGGATGGCTACACCTTC. Protein sequence: CASSLARGGDGYTF.

The V call is TRBV19, the J call TRBJ2-7; possibly TRBD1 for D (6 bases). The ends were cut back, 8 bases at V and 6 bases at J, with 17 bases in the middle. The germline V gene has CDR1 LNHDA and CDR2 SQIVND (reference sequence). CDR3 length: 13 residues. CDR3 amino acids: CASEWTVPAEQYV. CDR3 nucleotide sequence: TGTGCCAGTGAGTGGACAGTACCCGCCGAGCAGTACGTC.

V is TRBV28 and J is TRBJ1-3; D gene uncertain. The CDR3 contains 16 residues. V lost 4 bases and J lost 0, with 13 bases in between. Germline V gene sequence: CDR1 MDHEN, CDR2 SYDVKM. The CDR3 protein is CASSSADSFSGNTIYF. In DNA form, the CDR3 reads TGTGCCAGCAGTTCAGCAGACTCTTTCTCTGGAAACACCATATATTTT.

A few counts support this clone. This CDR3 is also generated by other DNA sequences in the sample. V gene TRBV7-9 combines with J gene TRBJ2-7; the match to TRBD1 covers 8 bases. Germline V gene sequence: CDR1 SEHNR, CDR2 FQNEAQ (reference sequence). V lost 0 bases and J lost 1; bases outside the gene matches: 5. This CDR3 region has 16 residues. The CDR3 reads CASSLATGGRSYEQYF. The CDR3 nucleotides are TGTGCCAGCAGCTTAGCAACAGGGGGTAGATCCTACGAGCAGTACTTC.